This TCR beta chain derives from a study of T cell repertoires in cytomegalovirus infection. The CDR3 has 16 residues. Germline V gene lookup returns CDR1 MNHEY and CDR2 SVGEGT. The V and J ends lost 2 bases and 6 bases respectively, with 17 bases between them. Findings of the study overall: Summed frequency of shared TCR beta families picked out CMV carriers who also had the relevant HLA.

TCRdb reanalysed the reads using MiXCR and keeps one entry per CDR3 protein. The sample holds roughly 150,000 distinct CDR3 sequences; about 20% are singletons and the top ten take 25%. As for this clonotype: The antigen remains undetermined.

This clonotype originated in a human donor in good health (CMV status not recorded). Some clones in this sample may be carry-over from other donors' samples. This chain links TRBV6-2 or TRBV6-3 with TRBJ1-5; weak D call: TRBD1 (5 bases). This specimen was CD8+ T cells from cultured PBMCs, taken from culture after CMV antigen stimulation. CDR3 nucleotides: TGTGCCAGCAGTTACGTGGCAGGGAAAGGCGTTCAGCCCCAGCATTTT. This translates into CASSYVAGKGVQPQHF.